The next 2 T cell receptor beta chains were all read from a single sample in a study of PD-L1 blockade in urothelial cancer. TCRdb keeps only in-frame clones here, not all; method: immunoSEQ multiplex PCR. The sample consists of about 38,000 clones, about 89% of them appearing once. The sample here was PBMCs, taken around atezolizumab (anti-PD-L1) treatment. The receptors come from a man in his fifties or sixties with urothelial cancer.

This rearrangement joins TRBV6-6 to TRBJ2-2, with a possible D match to TRBD2 (5 bases). Per the germline V gene, CDR1 is MNHNY and CDR2 is SVGAGI (reference sequence). V gave up 6 bases and J gave up 3 bases, with 11 bases separating them. This CDR3 has 14 amino acids. DNA of the CDR3: TGTGCCAGCAGCAGAGGGCCAGACACCGGGGAGCTGTTTTTT. Its protein is CASSRGPDTGELFF.

The gene calls are TRBV7-2 and TRBJ1-1; TRBD1 agrees at 7 bases. CDR1 is SGHTA and CDR2 is FQGNSA in the germline V gene. The CDR3 consists of 12 residues. Losses at the gene ends were 6 bases for V and 5 bases for J; bases not matched to a gene: 3. The CDR3 sequence: CASRQQGTEAFF. CDR3 DNA sequence: TGTGCCAGCAGGCAACAGGGGACTGAAGCTTTCTTT.